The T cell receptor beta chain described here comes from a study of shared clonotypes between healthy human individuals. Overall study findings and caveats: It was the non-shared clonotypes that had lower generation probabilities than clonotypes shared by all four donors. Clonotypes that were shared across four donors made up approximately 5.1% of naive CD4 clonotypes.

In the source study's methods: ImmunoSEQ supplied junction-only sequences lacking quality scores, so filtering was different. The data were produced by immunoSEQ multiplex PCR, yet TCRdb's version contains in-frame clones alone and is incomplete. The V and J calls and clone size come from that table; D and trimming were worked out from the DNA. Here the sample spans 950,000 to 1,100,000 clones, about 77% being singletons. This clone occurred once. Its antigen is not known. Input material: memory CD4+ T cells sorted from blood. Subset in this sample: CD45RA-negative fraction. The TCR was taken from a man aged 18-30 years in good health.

The DNA of the CDR3 is TGTGCCAGCAGTGAAACGGCCAGATCCGCGGGCACCTTC. It specifies CASSETARSAGTF. This sequence joins TRBV2 and TRBJ1-2; D is unclear. The germline V and J ends were trimmed by 2 bases and 13 bases, with 17 bases remaining between them. Germline values: CDR1 SNHLY, CDR2 FYNNEI. The CDR3 sequence is 13 residues long.